The 30 T cell receptor beta chains below all came from one sample that was sequenced in a study of OX40 agonist ivuxolimab in advanced cancers. TCRdb keeps only in-frame clones here, not all; method: immunoSEQ multiplex PCR. The sample has 55,000 to 75,000 clones; roughly 80% are singletons. This specimen was CD4+ or CD8+ T cells sorted from blood, taken in a trial of the OX40 agonist ivuxolimab. These receptors all stem from an adult with an advanced solid tumor such as melanoma, head and neck, liver or kidney cancer.

This clone came up once. The chain employs TRBV2 and TRBJ1-5; TRBD1 matches 7 bases. There are 16 residues in the CDR3. Germline V lookup: CDR1 SNHLY, CDR2 FYNNEI. Unmatched junction bases numbered 10, after V lost 5 bases and J lost 3 bases. In nucleotides, the CDR3 is TGTGCCAGCAGTAAACTCCGGGACAGACTCAATCAGCCCCAGCATTTT. Translated, it gives CASSKLRDRLNQPQHF.

The sample holds one count of this clone. In DNA form, the CDR3 reads TGTGCCAGCAGCTTCGGGACCGCCAAAGGGGATACGCAGTATTTT. Residues: CASSFGTAKGDTQYF. V is TRBV5-8 and J is TRBJ2-3; D may correspond to TRBD1 or TRBD2 (5 bases each). Germline CDR1 reads SGHTS; CDR2 reads YDEGEE. The V gene lost 2 bases and the J gene lost 6 bases, with 16 bases spanning the gap. This CDR3 is built from 15 residues.

The V gene is TRBV19, the J gene TRBJ1-5; D is perhaps TRBD1 (5 bases). Germline lookup yields CDR1 LNHDA and CDR2 SQIVND (reference sequence). Trimming left V 5 bases short and J 3 bases short, with 11 bases between. The CDR3 spans 14 residues. The CDR3 loop is CASSGGRDNQPQHF. CDR3 nucleotide sequence: TGTGCCAGTAGTGGCGGCAGGGACAATCAGCCCCAGCATTTT. Full variable domain (missing parts from reference TRBV19 and TRBJ1-5): DGGITQSPKYLFRKEGQNVTLSCEQNLNHDAMYWYRQDPGQGLRLIYYSQIVNDFQKGDIAEGYSVSREKKESFPLTVTSAQKNPTAFYLCASSGGRDNQPQHFGDGTRLSIL.

This chain connects TRBV28 to TRBJ2-7, with TRBD1 matching over 7 bases. The CDR3 totals 12 residues. Germline V gene data show CDR1 as MDHEN and CDR2 as SYDVKM. Trimming removed 8 bases from V and 0 bases from J; junction bases left unmatched: 1. The chain's CDR3 is CASHRGSYEQYF. For the CDR3, the DNA is TGTGCCAGCCACAGGGGCTCCTACGAGCAGTACTTC.

This clone appeared once. The rearrangement joins TRBV27 to TRBJ2-5; D is perhaps TRBD2 (6 bases). Germline lookup yields CDR1 MNHEY and CDR2 SMNVEV (reference sequence). Trimming left V 2 bases short and J 2 bases short, with 12 bases between. The CDR3 contains 15 residues. This CDR3 reads CASSLGLGGQETQYF. CDR3 nucleotides: TGTGCCAGCAGTTTAGGTCTGGGGGGACAAGAGACCCAGTACTTC.

The chain is built from TRBV28 and TRBJ1-2, with 11 bases matching TRBD1. The length of the CDR3 is 13 residues. The germline CDR1 and CDR2 sequences are MDHEN and SYDVKM. Unmatched junction bases numbered 5, after V lost 6 bases and J lost 8 bases. The CDR3 sequence: CASSRDRGYGYTF. CDR3 nucleotides: TGTGCCAGCAGCCGGGACAGGGGGTACGGCTACACCTTC.

This clone was observed a single time. The rearrangement joins TRBV5-6 to TRBJ1-5, with D unresolved. CDR3 length equals 14 residues. Looked up from germline, CDR1 is SGHDT and CDR2 is YYEEEE. V lost 2 bases to trimming and J lost 5 bases, with 11 bases between them. As DNA, the CDR3 is TGTGCCAGCAGCTTTTGGGTCGAAGATCAGCCCCAGCATTTT. Translation gives CASSFWVEDQPQHF.

V gene TRBV5-1 combines with J gene TRBJ1-1; 7 bases line up with TRBD1. Germline lookup yields CDR1 SGHRS and CDR2 YFSETQ. V shed 4 bases, J shed 3 bases, and the junction held 12 bases outside the gene matches. The CDR3 totals 16 residues. The CDR3 DNA reads as TGCGCCAGCAGCGGGATAGGGGGCGCCGGGGACACTGAAGCTTTCTTT. This sequence encodes CASSGIGGAGDTEAFF.

The V and J genes are TRBV27 and TRBJ2-3; 9 bases fit TRBD2. The junction had 8 bases not matched to a gene; V was cut back by 1 base and J by 0 bases. This CDR3 is 18 amino acids long. In germline, CDR1 is MNHEY, CDR2 SMNVEV (reference sequence). CDR3 in amino acids: CASSLLRVAGASTDTQYF. The DNA of the CDR3 is TGTGCCAGCAGTTTATTAAGAGTAGCGGGGGCTAGCACAGATACGCAGTATTTT.

The chain carries TRBV27 and TRBJ2-6; D unresolved. This CDR3 is 14 amino acids long. V dropped 0 bases and J dropped 2 bases, with 2 bases sitting between them. Germline V lookup: CDR1 MNHEY, CDR2 SMNVEV (reference sequence). This CDR3 reads CASSLSTGANVLTF. Here the CDR3 DNA reads TGTGCCAGCAGTTTATCGACTGGGGCCAACGTCCTGACTTTC.

This chain uses TRBV28 with TRBJ1-3; weak D call: TRBD1 (6 bases). V lost 2 bases and J lost 5, with 7 bases in between. Looked up from germline, CDR1 is MDHEN and CDR2 is SYDVKM. The CDR3 contains 13 residues. The CDR3 protein is CASSLTGRNTIYF. CDR3 sequence (DNA): TGTGCCAGCAGTTTAACAGGGAGAAACACCATATATTTT.

The rearrangement joins TRBV7-2 to TRBJ2-5; possible D gene TRBD2, 6 bases. Looked up from germline, CDR1 is SGHTA and CDR2 is FQGNSA. The CDR3 is made up of 17 amino acids. Trimming left V 5 bases short and J 8 bases short, with 27 bases between. The CDR3 DNA reads as TGTGCCAGCAGCCTAACGGGGTCGGGAGACCGCCTGGGTACCCAGTACTTC. It specifies CASSLTGSGDRLGTQYF.

In nucleotides, the CDR3 is TGCGCCAGCAGTCCGGGACTAGCTAACACCGGGGAGCTGTTTTTT. Amino acid sequence: CASSPGLANTGELFF. The chain uses TRBV5-1 and TRBJ2-2; 9 bases match TRBD2. Per germline, CDR1 SGHRS and CDR2 YFSETQ. The V segment lost 5 bases and the J segment 2 bases; nucleotides outside the gene matches: 4. The CDR3 is 15 residues long.

The table lists this clone with a count of one. V and J are TRBV19 and TRBJ2-7; the D call may be TRBD1 or TRBD2 (5 bases each). CDR1 LNHDA and CDR2 SQIVND come from the germline V gene (reference sequence). This CDR3 comprises 13 residues. The V end was cut by 2 bases, the J end by 7 bases, with 12 bases between. CDR3 DNA: TGTGCCAGTAGTATAAAAGGGGACGGAGAGCAGTACGTC. Encoded protein: CASSIKGDGEQYV.

The gene calls are TRBV6-4 and TRBJ1-6, with 7 positions matching TRBD1. This CDR3 has 15 amino acids. The J segment lost 11 bases and the V segment lost 2 bases, leaving 9 bases of the junction unmatched. The germline V gene encodes CDR1 MRHNA and CDR2 SNTAGT. CDR3 nucleotides: TGTGCCAGCAGTGACGAGACAGGGATGAAAGCACCCCTCCACTTT. Encoded protein: CASSDETGMKAPLHF.

The rearrangement uses TRBV7-9 and TRBJ2-1; D might be TRBD2 (5 bases). The germline V gene has CDR1 SEHNR and CDR2 FQNEAQ (reference sequence). The CDR3 loop spans 12 amino acids. The ends were cut back, 6 bases at V and 3 bases at J, with 6 bases in the middle. CDR3 coding DNA: TGTGCCAGCAGACGGGGCTACAATGAGCAGTTCTTC. Protein product: CASRRGYNEQFF.

This clone appeared a single time. This chain connects TRBV5-6 to TRBJ2-3, with D tentatively TRBD2 (6 bases). Germline V gene sequence: CDR1 SGHDT, CDR2 YYEEEE. The CDR3 spans 15 residues. Trimming pared 1 base from V and 5 bases from J, leaving 14 bases between. In DNA form, the CDR3 reads TGTGCCAGCAGCTTGCCGGGGACGGAGGGAGATACGCAGTATTTT. It translates to CASSLPGTEGDTQYF.

The V call is TRBV6-5, the J call TRBJ1-3; 8 bases map to TRBD1. The CDR3 runs to 15 residues. Germline V CDR1 and CDR2: MNHEY, SVGAGI. The V and J ends lost 6 bases and 4 bases, in that order; junction bases with no gene match: 8. The CDR3 is CASRGQGAMGNTIYF. CDR3 bases: TGTGCCAGCAGGGGGCAGGGGGCGATGGGAAACACCATATATTTT.

In this sample, this clone turned up once. The chain employs TRBV10-2 and TRBJ1-6; perhaps TRBD1 as D (5 bases). Germline CDR1 reads WSHSY; CDR2 reads SAAADI. Trimming removed 10 bases at V and 7 bases at J, with 14 bases between. The CDR3 length is 13 residues. The CDR3, as DNA: TGCGCCACATCCGGGACGTCCAATTCACCCCTCCACTTT. This gives the protein CATSGTSNSPLHF.

The rearrangement joins TRBV28 to TRBJ1-1; D is possibly TRBD1 (6 bases). The V gene lost 7 bases and the J gene lost 1 base, with 22 bases spanning the gap. CDR3 length: 17 residues. Looked up from germline, CDR1 is MDHEN and CDR2 is SYDVKM. Written as DNA, the CDR3 is TGTGCCAGCACTAAGAACCCGGGGGGCGATGGGAACACTGAAGCTTTCTTT. It translates to CASTKNPGGDGNTEAFF.

CDR3 sequence (DNA): TGTGCCAGCAGTTATGAGTTGGGGTCAGATGGCTACACCTTC. This codes for CASSYELGSDGYTF. The rearrangement links TRBV6-5 to TRBJ1-2; D is unclear. Per germline, CDR1 MNHEY and CDR2 SVGAGI. V was shortened by 3 bases and J by 6 bases, with 14 bases between the two germline ends. The CDR3 contains 14 residues.

The CDR3 sequence is CASRGGQGLEAFF. CDR3 DNA sequence: TGCGCCAGCAGAGGCGGACAGGGGCTGGAAGCTTTCTTT. The rearrangement links TRBV5-1 to TRBJ1-1; 9 bases fit TRBD1. V was pared by 5 bases and J by 8 bases, with 7 bases of the junction left unmatched. This CDR3 region has 13 residues. Germline V gene sequence: CDR1 SGHRS, CDR2 YFSETQ.

This chain links TRBV27 with TRBJ1-6; TRBD1 is a possible D gene (5 bases). V was cut by 10 bases and J by 8 bases, with 15 bases left in between. The germline V gene has CDR1 MNHEY and CDR2 SMNVEV (reference sequence). The CDR3 loop spans 13 amino acids. The CDR3 DNA reads as TGTGCCACCCATCCTCGAGGGGATTCACCCCTCCACTTT. It translates to CATHPRGDSPLHF.

Of note for this clone: Other DNA sequences in the same sample also yield this CDR3. The rearrangement joins TRBV9 to TRBJ2-5; D may be TRBD1 (5 bases). The V gene lost 0 bases and the J gene lost 2 bases, with 11 bases spanning the gap. Germline CDR1 and CDR2: SGDLS and YYNGEE. The CDR3 runs to 15 residues. CDR3 residues: CASSVVQGGQETQYF. The CDR3 DNA reads as TGTGCCAGCAGCGTAGTCCAGGGCGGACAAGAGACCCAGTACTTC.

The chain uses TRBV11-1 and TRBJ2-1; 11 nucleotides agree with TRBD1. Germline V gene lookup returns CDR1 SGHAT and CDR2 FQDESV (reference sequence). This CDR3 region has 16 residues. J gave up 8 bases and V 8 bases, and 14 bases lay outside the gene matches. The CDR3 DNA reads TGTGCCAGCCTCTCCGGGACAGGGGGGATATTCGATGAGCAGTTCTTC. The encoded protein is CASLSGTGGIFDEQFF. The full variable domain, in which reference TRBV11-1 and TRBJ2-1 provide the parts outside the CDR3, is EAEVAQSPRYKITEKSQAVAFWCDPISGHATLYWYRQILGQGPELLVQFQDESVVDDSQLPKDRFSAERLKGVDSTLKIQPAELGDSAMYLCASLSGTGGIFDEQFFGPGTRLTVL.

V is TRBV2 and J is TRBJ1-3, with no clear D. With 5 bases removed from V and 0 bases from J, the gap between germline ends came to 5 bases. The CDR3 contains 13 residues. Germline CDR1 and CDR2: SNHLY and FYNNEI. As DNA, the CDR3 is TGTGCCAGCAGTCGGAACTCTGGAAACACCATATATTTT. Translated: CASSRNSGNTIYF.

The chain combines TRBV6-5 with TRBJ2-7; D remains ambiguous. Germline lookup yields CDR1 MNHEY and CDR2 SVGAGI. The CDR3 sequence is 14 residues long. Trimming cost V 2 bases and J 0 bases, with 8 bases left between them. The CDR3 loop is CASSYLRSSYEQYF. The CDR3 DNA reads as TGTGCCAGCAGTTACCTCCGAAGCTCCTACGAGCAGTACTTC.

This clone was seen once. The J gene is TRBJ2-2, the V gene TRBV27; perhaps TRBD2 as D (5 bases). The germline V gene encodes CDR1 MNHEY and CDR2 SMNVEV (reference sequence). The germline V and J ends were trimmed by 3 bases and 7 bases, with 9 bases remaining between them. This CDR3 has 13 residues. The DNA of the CDR3 is TGTGCCAGCAGTTTCGAGCGGAACGGGGAGCTGTTTTTT. Amino acid sequence: CASSFERNGELFF.

The gene calls are TRBV19 and TRBJ2-7; D tentatively reads TRBD1 or TRBD2 (5 bases each). The CDR3 extends over 14 amino acids. Germline CDR1 LNHDA, CDR2 SQIVND (reference sequence). Between the trimmed V and J ends, which lost 3 bases and 6 bases, there was a span of 15 bases. The CDR3 DNA reads TGTGCCAGTAGTATCACCGGGACCAACGGCGAGCAGTACTTC. This translates into CASSITGTNGEQYF.

V is TRBV6-4 and J is TRBJ2-3; 10 bases are a match to TRBD2. CDR3 length: 17 amino acids. The V gene's germline CDR1 is MRHNA and CDR2 SNTAGT. V shed 4 bases, J shed 1 base, and the junction held 8 bases outside the gene matches. The CDR3: CASSVEAGGLGTDTQYF. DNA for the CDR3: TGTGCCAGCAGTGTGGAAGCGGGGGGGCTGGGCACAGATACGCAGTATTTT.